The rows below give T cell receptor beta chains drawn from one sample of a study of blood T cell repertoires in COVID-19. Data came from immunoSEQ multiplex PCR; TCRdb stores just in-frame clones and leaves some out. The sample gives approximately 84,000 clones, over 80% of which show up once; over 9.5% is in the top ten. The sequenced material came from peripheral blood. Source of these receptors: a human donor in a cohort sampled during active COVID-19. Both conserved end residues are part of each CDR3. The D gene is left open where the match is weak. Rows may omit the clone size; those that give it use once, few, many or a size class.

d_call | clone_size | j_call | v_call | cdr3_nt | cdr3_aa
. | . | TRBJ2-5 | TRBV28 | TGTGCCAGCAGCCCCGCCCAGTTGGGGCGAGAGACCCAGTACTTC | CASSPAQLGRETQYF
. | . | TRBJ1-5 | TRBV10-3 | TGTGCCATCAGTCAGGGGAATAGGAGCAATCAGCCCCAGCATTTT | CAISQGNRSNQPQHF
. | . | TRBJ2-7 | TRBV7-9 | TGTGCCAGCAGCTACGCCGGCACAGGGTTTGACTACGAGCAGTACTTC | CASSYAGTGFDYEQYF
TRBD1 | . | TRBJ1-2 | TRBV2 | TGTGCCAGCAGTGGGTCAGGGGGTAGATATGGCTACACCTTC | CASSGSGGRYGYTF
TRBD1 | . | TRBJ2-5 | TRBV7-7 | TGTGCTAGCAGCTTATCGGGGACAGGGGGGGGGACCCAGTACTTC | CASSLSGTGGGTQYF
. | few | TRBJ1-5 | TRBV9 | TGTGCCAGCAGCCCACGCGAAGGGGTGGGCCAGCCCCAGCATTTT | CASSPREGVGQPQHF
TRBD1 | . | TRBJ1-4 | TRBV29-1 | TGCAGCGTTGTTGCGGGACAGGGGTTAGCAACTAATGAAAAACTGTTTTTT | CSVVAGQGLATNEKLFF
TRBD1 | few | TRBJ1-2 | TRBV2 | TGTGCCAGCAGTAGCCTTCGACCTCCAGGGGGCGGTGGCTACACCTTC | CASSSLRPPGGGGYTF
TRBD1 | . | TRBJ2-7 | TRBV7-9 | TGTGCCAGCAGCTTAGCCCCAGCTGGCCCACAGGGGGGATTTTACTTC | CASSLAPAGPQGGFYF
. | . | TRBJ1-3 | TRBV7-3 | TGTGCCAGCAGCCCCAGGCCTGGAAACACCATATATTTT | CASSPRPGNTIYF
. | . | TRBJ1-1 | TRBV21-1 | TGTGCCAGCAGCAAAGCGAGGGGGAGGGGGAACGGGAACACTGAAGCTTTCTTT | CASSKARGRGNGNTEAFF
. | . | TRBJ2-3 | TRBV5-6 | TGTGCCAGCAGCCGCCGGGTTACCCTGAGTCGTACGCAGTATTTT | CASSRRVTLSRTQYF
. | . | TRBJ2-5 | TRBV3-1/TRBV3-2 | TGTGCCAGCAGCCGAGGACAGCAAGAGACCCAGTACTTC | CASSRGQQETQYF
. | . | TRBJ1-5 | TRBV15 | TGTGCCACCAGCAGAGAAACAGGTAAAAATCAGCCCCAGCATTTT | CATSRETGKNQPQHF
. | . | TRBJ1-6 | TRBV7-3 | TGTGCCAGCAGCTCAAACACCGCCGTCAATTCACCCCTCCACTTT | CASSSNTAVNSPLHF
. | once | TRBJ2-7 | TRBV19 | TGTGCCAGTAGTATAGATTCCTCGACTGAAACCTACGAGCAGTACTTC | CASSIDSSTETYEQYF
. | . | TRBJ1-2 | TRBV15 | TGTGCCACCAGCAGAGGCGGGGGCGGGGGCTACACCTTC | CATSRGGGGGYTF
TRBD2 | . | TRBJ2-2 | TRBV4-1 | TGCGCCAGCAGCCAAGCACTAGCGGGAGCAGGCAACACCGGGGAGCTGTTTTTT | CASSQALAGAGNTGELFF
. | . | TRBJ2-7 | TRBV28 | TGTGCCAGCAGTTTATCTCTAATCAGGGGGGCATCCTACGAGCAGTACTTC | CASSLSLIRGASYEQYF
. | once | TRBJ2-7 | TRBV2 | TGTGCCAGCGTACGCCCAGTTTCCTACGAGCAGTACTTC | CASVRPVSYEQYF